This TCR beta chain was retrieved from a study of shared clonotypes between healthy human individuals. Here immunoSEQ multiplex PCR was the method, and the copy in TCRdb shows in-frame clones only, minus some. In the table there are under 1,100,000 clones, about 75% of which are singletons. The ends were cut back, 0 bases at V and 6 bases at J, with 17 bases in the middle. Germline CDR1 SGHDT, CDR2 YYEEEE. The CDR3 spans 16 residues. This clone was counted between two and nine times. The sequenced sample was memory CD4+ T cells sorted from blood. Subset defined: CD45RA-negative fraction. This clonotype originated in a young man in good health. The chain employs TRBV5-6 and TRBJ2-3, with D unclear. The CDR3 nucleotides read TGTGCCAGCAGCTTGGGGCTAGTAGTCCCCACGGATACGCAGTATTTT. Its translation: CASSLGLVVPTDTQYF.